What follows describes a single TCR beta chain. This clonotype was recorded a few times. Which antigen it targets is not known. There are no base qualities to consult, and no much larger clone falls within one base. What this sample's treatment or condition label stands for: 10-day PBMC culture with coronavirus spike peptide pools or control peptides (ViraFEST assay). The study used the ViraFEST assay, which expanded antigen-specific T cells with peptide pools and then identified expanded clonotypes by TCR sequencing. The positive SARS-CoV-2 PCR tests of the convalescent patients were dated from March to December 2020, before the Alpha, Beta and Delta variants emerged in the United States. Each well held millions of PBMCs cultured in IMDM containing about 5% human AB serum and around 9.2 IU/ml IL-2, with roughly 9.2 ug/ml peptide pools added. On days 3 and 7, half of the culture medium was replaced with fresh IL-2-containing medium. After less than 12 days of culture, CD4+ T cells were isolated by negative selection using the EasySep CD4+ T cell isolation kit. PBMCs were separated from whole blood using Ficoll-Paque Plus gradient centrifugation and then either used fresh or cryopreserved at -140C. Culture conditions were generally each tested in triplicate wells.

Library preparation was by PCR. DNA from cultured CD4+ T cells was subjected to TCR sequencing with the Oncomine TCR Beta short-read assay at the Johns Hopkins FTIC core. The QIAamp micro DNA kit was used to extract genomic DNA from the cultured CD4+ T cells. Oncomine TCR Beta libraries made from cultured CD4+ T cells were pooled using unique dual indexes and sequenced on an Illumina iSeq 100. The authors' analysis ran thus. Non-productive sequences were removed, and CDR3s not starting with C, not ending with F or W, or shorter than 7 amino acids were discarded. Antigen-specific clonotypes were identified using the MANAFEST web application through comparison of peptide-stimulated wells with reference and other culture wells. An FDR below 0.05, an odds ratio above 5, and a productive frequency above 0.1% in at least two of three replicate wells were required for clones to be considered positive. A clonotype counted as cross-reactive if it showed significant expansion both in the SARS-CoV-2 spike wells and in at least one common cold coronavirus spike condition. Using R version 3.6.1, CDR3 homology was evaluated through Levenshtein distances (stringdist) along with unrooted phylogenetic trees (ape). Starting from the raw public reads, TCRdb applied fastp trimming at Q25, assembled clones with MiXCR and retained in-frame beta chains. Under each unique CDR3 protein, matching rows form one entry showing the most common genes and DNA. None of the V and J calls come from the authors' own analysis; TCRdb made them. The sample table shows 16,000 or so distinct CDR3 sequences, and around 52% are seen once. Roughly 3.7% of the sample is held by the ten biggest clonotypes.

The data originate from a study of vaccination and CD4 T cells after COVID-19 (dated by TCRdb to between 2021 and 2022). As for the study more broadly: Every convalescent patient had a positive nasal swab PCR test for SARS-CoV-2, with mild disease in roughly nine patients and severe disease in one. Post-vaccine blood samples were collected a median of about 72 days after the second vaccine dose, ranging from 14 to 241 days. The spike-specific CD4+ TCR repertoire was compared before and after mRNA vaccination in around ten COVID-19 convalescent patients and several infection-naive healthy vaccine recipients. Overlapping spike peptide pools from SARS-CoV-2 and from the common cold coronaviruses HCoV-NL63, HCoV-OC43 and HCoV-229E were used as culture stimuli. In control cultures, a CEFX viral epitope pool was used as positive control, an HIV-1 Nef peptide pool was used as negative control, or no peptide was added. Participants received two doses of either the Pfizer-BioNTech BNT162b2 vaccine (n=8) or the Moderna mRNA-1273 vaccine (n=2). Post-COVID blood samples were collected from convalescent patients a median of approximately 100 days after diagnosis, with a range of about 35 to 180 days. The convalescent cohort comprised six males and four females, including two Hispanic individuals, seven Caucasians, two Asians and one multiracial person.

The paper's findings and limits, for the study overall: The median count of SARS-CoV-2-reactive clonotypes went up from 21 after infection to more than 30 after vaccination, although the change was not significant. The study included relatively few convalescent patients and did not analyze early timepoints after natural infection. Among the post-vaccine SARS-CoV-2-reactive clones in convalescent patients, a median around 90% showed up only after vaccination, which suggests vaccine-specific priming. Of the vaccine-specific clones in convalescent patients, 304 of 307, or nearly all, reacted only to SARS-CoV-2 spike and did not cross-react with common cold coronaviruses.

The clonotype comes from a human donor who had recovered from COVID-19. This specimen consisted of CD4+ T cells from blood, cultured in vitro, obtained before SARS-CoV-2 vaccination.

CDR3 loop: CASSLGRGTTIGDEQFF. Here is the DNA: TGTGCCAGCAGCTTAGGGAGAGGGACTACGATCGGGGATGAGCAGTTCTTC. The V gene is TRBV7-6 and the J gene is TRBJ2-1; 7 of the junction bases match TRBD2. V and J are trimmed by 1 base and 8 bases, and the gene matches miss 14 bases of the junction. According to the germline V gene, CDR1 reads SGHVS and CDR2 reads FNYEAQ. The CDR3 starts with the cysteine, ends with the phenylalanine, and has 17 residues. Here the CDR3 DNA is all that survives: 51 bases in frame from base 1.